The next 24 T cell receptor beta chains were all read from a single sample in a study of T cell repertoires in cytomegalovirus infection. A single record per CDR3 protein comes from TCRdb applying MiXCR to the reads. In the table there are some 450,000 distinct CDR3 sequences, 31% of which are singletons. The source material was PBMCs. These receptors came from a human donor in good health (CMV status not recorded). Some clones in this sample may be carry-over from other donors' samples.

V and J are TRBV30 and TRBJ2-5, with 9 bases that match TRBD1. Germline V gene data show CDR1 as GTSNPN and CDR2 as SVGIG (reference sequence). After removal of 5 bases from V and 2 bases from J, the junction contained 9 bases not matched to a gene. This CDR3 region has 15 residues. The CDR3 loop is CAWAPGQGGQETQYF. CDR3 nucleotide sequence: TGTGCCTGGGCCCCGGGACAGGGTGGACAAGAGACCCAGTACTTC.

This clonotype was counted at least ten times. The rearrangement uses TRBV4-2 and TRBJ2-3; tentatively, D is TRBD2 (6 bases). V gave up 4 bases and J gave up 0 bases, with 11 bases separating them. The CDR3 contains 15 residues. Germline V gene lookup returns CDR1 LGHNA and CDR2 YNFKEQ. The CDR3 bases are TGTGCCAGCAGCCCCCGGGGGTCTAGCACAGATACGCAGTATTTT. It yields the protein CASSPRGSSTDTQYF.

Turning to this clonotype: It is likely a read error, because the conserved phenylalanine at the end of the CDR3 is missing. The chain carries TRBV12-5 and TRBJ1-2; weak D call: TRBD1 (6 bases). Deletions cut 5 bases from V and 6 bases from J, with 25 bases between. The CDR3 spans 17 residues. The V gene's germline CDR1 is LGHNT and CDR2 FRNRAP. This chain's CDR3 is CASGLRHQDRSDDGYTL. Here the CDR3 DNA reads TGTGCTAGTGGTCTGCGCCATCAAGACAGGTCTGACGATGGCTACACCTTA.

The rearrangement joins TRBV7-2 to TRBJ2-1; D might be TRBD1 or TRBD2, each matching 5 bases. CDR3 size: 13 residues. V dropped 5 bases and J dropped 4 bases, with 9 bases sitting between them. CDR1 is SGHTA, CDR2 FQGNSA, per germline. CDR3 region: CASSPGPYNEQFF. DNA for the CDR3: TGTGCCAGCAGCCCGGGACCATACAATGAGCAGTTCTTC. Together with reference TRBV7-2 and TRBJ2-1, the CDR3 gives the full variable domain: GAGVSQSPSNKVTEKGKDVELRCDPISGHTALYWYRQSLGQGLEFLIYFQGNSAPDKSGLPSDRFSAERTGGSVSTLTIQRTQQEDSAVYLCASSPGPYNEQFFGPGTRLTVL.

This clonotype was observed a few times. The CDR3 loop reads CASSAADYEQYF. As DNA, the CDR3 is TGTGCCAGTAGTGCAGCAGACTACGAGCAGTACTTC. The chain joins TRBV19 to TRBJ2-7; D call uncertain. V dropped 5 bases and J dropped 3 bases, with 8 bases sitting between them. There are 12 residues in the CDR3. The germline V gene encodes CDR1 LNHDA and CDR2 SQIVND (reference sequence).

The V gene is TRBV7-2, the J gene TRBJ1-4; D is unresolved. The V gene lost 3 bases and the J gene lost 0 bases, with 8 bases spanning the gap. This CDR3 is built from 15 residues. CDR1 is SGHTA, CDR2 FQGNSA, per germline. CDR3 sequence: CASSFLSATNEKLFF. CDR3 nucleotides: TGTGCCAGCAGCTTCTTAAGTGCAACTAATGAAAAACTGTTTTTT.

This sequence joins TRBV25-1 and TRBJ1-1; TRBD1 matches at 7 bases. The germline V gene has CDR1 MGHDK and CDR2 SYGVNS. V was clipped by 6 bases and J by 4 bases; unmatched bases: 5. The CDR3 runs to 13 residues. CDR3 sequence reads: CASSRGGITEAFF. CDR3 bases: TGTGCCAGCAGCAGGGGGGGGATCACTGAAGCTTTCTTT.

As regards this clonotype: The CDR3 end shows no conserved phenylalanine or tryptophan, and so a read error is likely. This chain uses TRBV7-2 with TRBJ1-5; TRBD1 might be the D (5 bases). In germline, CDR1 is SGHTA, CDR2 FQGNSA. This CDR3 has 14 residues. The CDR3 nucleotides read TGTGCCCGCAGCGGCCGGGACCCCTATCAGCCCCAGCATTTG. Translation gives CARSGRDPYQPQHL.

V and J are TRBV6-2 or TRBV6-3 and TRBJ1-1, with no clear D. Germline V CDR1 and CDR2: MNHEY, SVGEGT. Trimming stripped 6 bases from V and 6 bases from J, with 17 bases between. The CDR3 has 14 residues. The CDR3 protein is CASSNRRSWAEAFF. CDR3 nucleotides: TGTGCCAGCAGCAACCGACGGTCGTGGGCTGAAGCTTTCTTT.

This rearrangement joins TRBV7-9 to TRBJ1-1; possible D gene TRBD1, 6 bases. Trimming stripped 0 bases from V and 5 bases from J, with 13 bases between. Germline V gives CDR1 SEHNR, CDR2 FQNEAQ (reference sequence). CDR3 length: 15 amino acids. In nucleotides, the CDR3 is TGTGCCAGCAGCTTAGCCGGGGGGCCGGGTACTGAAGCTTTCTTT. Amino acid sequence: CASSLAGGPGTEAFF.

There are a few counts of this clonotype. The chain is built from TRBV12-5 and TRBJ1-3; no firm D call. CDR3 length equals 13 residues. Trimming cost V 7 bases and J 0 bases, with 7 bases left between them. Germline V gives CDR1 LGHNT, CDR2 FRNRAP. CDR3 in DNA: TGTGCTAGTGCCTTAGACTCTGGAAACACCATATATTTT. Protein product: CASALDSGNTIYF.

This clonotype was counted many times. This chain uses TRBV7-2 with TRBJ2-5; 9 nucleotides match TRBD1. The CDR3 has 18 residues. V trimming: 5 bases; J trimming: 4 bases; junction bases outside the gene matches: 17. The germline CDR1 and CDR2 sequences are SGHTA and FQGNSA. The CDR3 region has the DNA TGTGCCAGCAGCCCGCATTCATCAGGGACAGGGCGATCAGAGACCCAGTACTTC. It codes for CASSPHSSGTGRSETQYF.

This clonotype was counted a few times. The rearrangement uses TRBV20-1 and TRBJ2-3; D not certain. V was shortened by 1 base and J by 5 bases, with 10 bases between the two germline ends. CDR1 is DFQATT, CDR2 SNEGSKA, per germline (reference sequence). The CDR3 length is 13 residues. CDR3 in DNA: TGCAGTGCTAGAGTAAACGGCGGAGATACGCAGTATTTT. This gives the protein CSARVNGGDTQYF.

This clonotype was detected once. A clone one base away is much larger, so this may be a read error. The chain couples TRBV7-2 to TRBJ2-1; D may correspond to TRBD1 or TRBD2 (5 bases each). V shed 5 bases and J shed 10 bases, with 24 bases lying between them. Per the germline V gene, CDR1 is SGHTA and CDR2 is FQGNSA. This CDR3 has 16 amino acids. The CDR3 here is CASSPRHRDPDEEQFF. CDR3 DNA: TGTGCCAGCAGCCCACGCCACCGGGACCCGGACGAGGAGCAGTTCTTC.

This clonotype was counted a few times. J is TRBJ2-1 and V is TRBV4-1; the D gene is possibly TRBD2 (7 bases). Germline V gene data show CDR1 as MGHRA and CDR2 as YSYEKL. The germline V and J ends were trimmed by 6 bases and 0 bases, with 9 bases remaining between them. This CDR3 is 14 amino acids long. The CDR3 nucleotides are TGCGCCAGCAGGGCGGGGGCCTCCTACAATGAGCAGTTCTTC. Encoded protein: CASRAGASYNEQFF.

The chain couples TRBV12-3 or TRBV12-4 to TRBJ1-5; D is unclear. The CDR3 is made up of 15 amino acids. V shed 2 bases and J shed 3 bases, with 11 bases lying between them. The CDR3 sequence: CASSLWNSPNQPQHF. The CDR3 bases are TGTGCCAGCAGTTTATGGAACAGCCCCAATCAGCCCCAGCATTTT.

The CDR3 nucleotides are TGTGCCAGCAGCTTGGTACAGGGCTCCTACAATGAGCAGTTCTTC. Its translation: CASSLVQGSYNEQFF. The V gene is TRBV5-6, the J gene TRBJ2-1; maybe TRBD1 (6 bases). Between the trimmed V and J ends, which lost 0 bases and 0 bases, there was a span of 7 bases. The CDR3 length is 15 residues. The germline CDR1 and CDR2 sequences are SGHDT and YYEEEE.

This sequence joins TRBV24-1 and TRBJ2-5; D is tentatively TRBD1 or TRBD2 (6 bases each). This CDR3 is built from 15 residues. Between the trimmed V and J ends, which lost 4 bases and 1 base, there was a span of 12 bases. Germline V gene sequence: CDR1 KGHDR, CDR2 SFDVKD. The CDR3 loop reads CATSDAGGIQETQYF. Here the CDR3 DNA reads TGTGCCACCAGTGACGCCGGGGGCATCCAAGAGACCCAGTACTTC.

V is TRBV10-3 and J is TRBJ2-3; the match to TRBD2 covers 8 bases. The CDR3 sequence is 16 residues long. Germline assignment: CDR1 ENHRY and CDR2 SYGVKD. After removal of 2 bases from V and 6 bases from J, the junction contained 10 bases not matched to a gene. CDR3 bases: TGTGCCATCAGTGAGCCCGGTAGCGGGGTGCAGGATACGCAGTATTTT. Protein product: CAISEPGSGVQDTQYF.

This chain joins TRBV12-3 or TRBV12-4 and TRBJ2-1; 9 bases are a match to TRBD1. Losses at the gene ends were 0 bases for V and 6 bases for J; bases not matched to a gene: 3. The CDR3 is 15 residues long. CDR3 sequence (DNA): TGTGCCAGCAGTTTAGCGGGGACAGGGACCAATGAGCAGTTCTTC. Translation: CASSLAGTGTNEQFF.

The J gene is TRBJ2-7, the V gene TRBV6-2 or TRBV6-3; D is unclear. The CDR3 is 10 residues long. The germline CDR1 and CDR2 sequences are MNHEY and SVGEGT. V was shortened by 6 bases and J by 8 bases, with 8 bases between the two germline ends. DNA of the CDR3: TGTGCCAGCAGCGGACCTAAGCAGTACTTC. It is translated as CASSGPKQYF.

This chain uses TRBV11-2 with TRBJ1-1; D gene ambiguous. The CDR3 spans 16 residues. V was shortened by 2 bases and J by 7 bases, with 20 bases between the two germline ends. Germline V gene lookup returns CDR1 SGHAT and CDR2 FQNNGV. This CDR3 is CASSLRRTGNVLEAFF. Here the CDR3 DNA reads TGTGCCAGCAGCTTAAGGAGGACGGGGAACGTACTTGAAGCTTTCTTT. Filled out from reference TRBV11-2 and TRBJ1-1, the complete variable domain reads EAGVAQSPRYKIIEKRQSVAFWCNPISGHATLYWYQQILGQGPKLLIQFQNNGVVDDSQLPKDRFSAERLKGVDSTLKIQPAKLEDSAVYLCASSLRRTGNVLEAFFGQGTRLTVV.

J is TRBJ2-6 and V is TRBV2, with 8 bases that match TRBD1. J lost 2 bases, V lost 6 bases, and 6 bases had no gene match. CDR1 is SNHLY, CDR2 FYNNEI, per germline. The CDR3 runs to 16 residues. CDR3 DNA: TGTGCCAGCAGGGTCCCAGGGGGCACTGGGGCCAACGTCCTGACTTTC. As protein: CASRVPGGTGANVLTF.

The chain carries TRBV5-1 and TRBJ2-2, with D maybe TRBD1 (6 bases). Germline V gene data show CDR1 as SGHRS and CDR2 as YFSETQ. Trimming removed 3 bases at V and 5 bases at J, with 14 bases between. CDR3 length equals 15 residues. The CDR3 region has the DNA TGCGCCAGCAGCTCGACAGGCCGTACAACCGGGGAGCTGTTTTTT. It yields the protein CASSSTGRTTGELFF. The whole variable domain, filled in from reference TRBV5-1 and TRBJ2-2, reads KAGVTQTPRYLIKTRGQQVTLSCSPISGHRSVSWYQQTPGQGLQFLFEYFSETQRNKGNFPGRFSGRQFSNSRSEMNVSTLELGDSALYLCASSSTGRTTGELFFGEGSRLTVL.